The 14 T cell receptor beta chains listed next were all sequenced from one sample in a study of T cells in narcolepsy. Assay used: immunoSEQ multiplex PCR; TCRdb lists only in-frame clones, some missing. The sample consists of fewer than 40,000 clones, roughly 77% of them appearing once. Sequenced input: memory (CD45RA-) CD4+ T cells from blood. The origin of the receptors is a human donor in good health.

The chain links TRBV6-1 to TRBJ2-5, with 7 bases fitting TRBD2. The CDR3 consists of 14 residues. The ends lost 3 bases at V and 0 bases at J; junction bases unmatched: 1. CDR1 is MNHNS, CDR2 SASEGT, per germline. CDR3 nucleotides: TGTGCCAGCAGTGAGGGGGGGAACCAAGAGACCCAGTACTTC. As protein: CASSEGGNQETQYF.

The chain has TRBV4-1 and TRBJ2-5, with D possibly TRBD2 on 6 matching bases. This CDR3 is built from 16 residues. Trimming took off 0 bases at V and 3 bases at J, with 14 bases between the two ends. Germline CDR1 reads MGHRA; CDR2 reads YSYEKL. The CDR3 is CASSQDYAGLKETQYF. The CDR3 region has the DNA TGCGCCAGCAGCCAAGATTACGCGGGACTGAAAGAGACCCAGTACTTC.

The chain couples TRBV9 to TRBJ2-7; 7 nucleotides line up with TRBD2. The V and J ends lost 0 bases and 2 bases, in that order; junction bases with no gene match: 8. CDR3 length: 16 amino acids. CDR1 is SGDLS and CDR2 is YYNGEE in the germline V gene. In nucleotides, the CDR3 is TGTGCCAGCAGCGTAGGAGCAGGCCTAGCGGCCTACGAGCAGTACTTC. Its protein is CASSVGAGLAAYEQYF.

This clone occurred once. The chain couples TRBV30 to TRBJ1-1, with D tentatively TRBD1 (5 bases). Germline V gene data show CDR1 as GTSNPN and CDR2 as SVGIG (reference sequence). V lost 0 bases and J 1 base, leaving 12 bases between the germline ends. The CDR3 extends over 15 amino acids. This chain's CDR3 is CAWSVTRTQNTEAFF. CDR3 nucleotides: TGTGCCTGGAGTGTTACACGGACACAGAACACTGAAGCTTTCTTT.

This chain links TRBV5-4 with TRBJ1-2; D is possibly TRBD1 (5 bases). V shed 4 bases and J shed 8 bases, with 12 bases lying between them. CDR1 and CDR2 (germline): SGHNT, YYREEE (reference sequence). The CDR3 runs 12 residues. As DNA, the CDR3 is TGTGCCAGCAGCCCCGTGCAGGGCGGCTACACCTTC. Amino acid sequence: CASSPVQGGYTF.

A single count supports this clone. CDR3 coding DNA: TGTGCCAGCAGCGTAGGTGGGACAGCCACAGATACGCAGTATTTT. The encoded protein is CASSVGGTATDTQYF. V is TRBV9 and J is TRBJ2-3; 7 bases line up with TRBD1. Looked up from germline, CDR1 is SGDLS and CDR2 is YYNGEE. The CDR3 runs to 15 residues. After removal of 0 bases from V and 2 bases from J, the junction contained 3 bases not matched to a gene.

V is TRBV5-1 and J is TRBJ1-2, with 7 bases matching TRBD1. This CDR3 region has 14 residues. With V trimmed by 4 bases and J by 3 bases, 6 bases remained unmatched. Germline CDR1 and CDR2: SGHRS and YFSETQ. The CDR3 loop reads CASSVTGTDYGYTF. The CDR3 DNA reads as TGCGCCAGCAGCGTCACCGGGACAGACTATGGCTACACCTTC.

The chain couples TRBV5-5 to TRBJ2-6; D is undetermined. Trimming cost V 4 bases and J 1 base, with 6 bases left between them. This CDR3 spans 14 amino acids. Germline CDR1 is SGHKS and CDR2 is YYEKEE (reference sequence). The CDR3 bases are TGTGCCAGCAGCACACAGTCTGGGGCCAACGTCCTGACTTTC. It codes for CASSTQSGANVLTF.

V is TRBV19 and J is TRBJ2-3; TRBD2 agrees at 8 bases. Germline V gene data show CDR1 as LNHDA and CDR2 as SQIVND (reference sequence). J lost 4 bases, V lost 4 bases, and 7 bases had no gene match. The CDR3 has 15 residues. The CDR3 spells CASSTPGLGSDTQYF. DNA for the CDR3: TGTGCCAGTAGTACACCGGGACTAGGCTCAGATACGCAGTATTTT.

The chain couples TRBV6-1 to TRBJ2-1; the D gene is possibly TRBD1 (5 bases). CDR3 length equals 14 residues. Trimming left V 7 bases short and J 3 bases short, with 13 bases between. CDR1 is MNHNS and CDR2 is SASEGT in the germline V gene. CDR3 DNA: TGTGCCAGCAAGAAGCCTGACAGCTACAATGAGCAGTTCTTC. This translates into CASKKPDSYNEQFF.

As regards this clone: This CDR3 fails to terminate in the conserved phenylalanine or tryptophan, so it likely reflects a read error. The limits of the CDR3 on the DNA are not certain, so only TCRdb's listed CDR3 is given. V is TRBV12-2 and J is TRBJ1-3; TRBD1 was called by the table and not checked on the DNA. TRBV12-2 is marked as a pseudogene. The CDR3 length is 11 residues, termini included. CDR3 sequence reads: CASRLGQSLPL.

This clone was observed a single time. V and J are TRBV9 and TRBJ1-1; D ambiguous. This CDR3 has 14 amino acids. Germline V lookup: CDR1 SGDLS, CDR2 YYNGEE. V lost 0 bases, J lost 2 bases, and 8 bases lay in between. CDR3 loop: CASSVGPPNTEAFF. CDR3 sequence (DNA): TGTGCCAGCAGCGTAGGACCCCCTAACACTGAAGCTTTCTTT.

This clone was counted only a few times. This rearrangement joins TRBV21-1 to TRBJ1-2. TRBV21-1 is classified as a pseudogene. The CDR3 is 15 residues long. The CDR3 nucleotides are TGTGCCAGCAGCAAACTAAACGCCCGGAGCTATGGCTACACCTTC. As protein: CASSKLNARSYGYTF.

The V gene is TRBV29-1, the J gene TRBJ2-7, with D perhaps TRBD1 (5 bases). Trimming took off 7 bases at V and 5 bases at J, with 12 bases between the two ends. CDR3 size: 11 residues. Germline V gene data show CDR1 as SQVTM and CDR2 as ANQGSEA. DNA of the CDR3: TGCAGCGGCAAAACAGGTAACGAGCAGTACTTC. Translated: CSGKTGNEQYF.